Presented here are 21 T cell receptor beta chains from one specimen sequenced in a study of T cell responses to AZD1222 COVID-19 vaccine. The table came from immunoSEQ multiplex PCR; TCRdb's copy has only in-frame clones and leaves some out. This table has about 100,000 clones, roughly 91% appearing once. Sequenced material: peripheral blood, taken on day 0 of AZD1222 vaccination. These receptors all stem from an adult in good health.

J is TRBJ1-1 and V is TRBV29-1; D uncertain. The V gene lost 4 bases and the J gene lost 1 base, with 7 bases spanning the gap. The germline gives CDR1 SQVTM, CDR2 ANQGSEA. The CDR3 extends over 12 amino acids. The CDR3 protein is CSVGQANTEAFF. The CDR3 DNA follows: TGCAGCGTTGGGCAGGCGAACACTGAAGCTTTCTTT.

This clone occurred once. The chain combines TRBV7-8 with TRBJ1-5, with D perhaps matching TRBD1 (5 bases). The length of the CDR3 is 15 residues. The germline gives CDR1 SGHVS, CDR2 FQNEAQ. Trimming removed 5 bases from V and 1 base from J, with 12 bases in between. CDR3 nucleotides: TGTGCCAGCAGCACCAGACAGAGGAGCAATCAGCCCCAGCATTTT. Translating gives CASSTRQRSNQPQHF.

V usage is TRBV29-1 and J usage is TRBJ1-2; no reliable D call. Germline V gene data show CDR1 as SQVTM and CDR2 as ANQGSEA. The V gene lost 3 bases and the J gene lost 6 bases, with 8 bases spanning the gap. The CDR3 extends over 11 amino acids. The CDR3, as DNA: TGCAGCGTTGAGGAACGTGATGGCTACACCTTC. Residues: CSVEERDGYTF. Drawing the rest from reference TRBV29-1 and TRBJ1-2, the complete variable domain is SAVISQKPSRDICQRGTSLTIQCQVDSQVTMMFWYRQQPGQSLTLIATANQGSEATYESGFVIDKFPISRPNLTFSTLTVSNMSPEDSSIYLCSVEERDGYTFGSGTRLTVV.

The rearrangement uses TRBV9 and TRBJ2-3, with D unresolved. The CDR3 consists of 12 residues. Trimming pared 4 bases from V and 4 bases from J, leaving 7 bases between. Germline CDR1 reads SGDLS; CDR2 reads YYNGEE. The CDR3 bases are TGTGCCAGCAGCCCCCCGGCAGATACGCAGTATTTT. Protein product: CASSPPADTQYF.

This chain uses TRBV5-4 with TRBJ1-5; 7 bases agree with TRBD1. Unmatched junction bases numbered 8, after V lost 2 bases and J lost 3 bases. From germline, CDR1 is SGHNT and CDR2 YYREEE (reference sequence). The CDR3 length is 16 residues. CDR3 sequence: CASSLTGEGFNQPQHF. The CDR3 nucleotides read TGTGCCAGCAGCTTAACAGGGGAAGGATTCAATCAGCCCCAGCATTTT.

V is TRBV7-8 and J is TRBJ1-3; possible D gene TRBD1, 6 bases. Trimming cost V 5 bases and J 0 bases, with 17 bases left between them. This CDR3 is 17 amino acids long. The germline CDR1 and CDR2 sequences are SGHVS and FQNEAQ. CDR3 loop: CASSRLTGTFSGNTIYF. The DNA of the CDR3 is TGTGCCAGCAGCCGATTGACAGGAACCTTCTCTGGAAACACCATATATTTT.

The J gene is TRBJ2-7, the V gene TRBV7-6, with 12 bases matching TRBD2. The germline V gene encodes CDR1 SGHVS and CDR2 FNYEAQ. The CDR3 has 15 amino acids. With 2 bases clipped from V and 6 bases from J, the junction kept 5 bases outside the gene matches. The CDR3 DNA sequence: TGTGCCAGCAGCTTAACTAGCGGGAGGATACCCGAGCAGTACTTC. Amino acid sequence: CASSLTSGRIPEQYF.

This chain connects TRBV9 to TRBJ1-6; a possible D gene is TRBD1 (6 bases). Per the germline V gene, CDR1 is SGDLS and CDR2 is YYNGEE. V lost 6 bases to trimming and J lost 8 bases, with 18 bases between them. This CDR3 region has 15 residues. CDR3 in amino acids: CASTGKGGLDSPLHF. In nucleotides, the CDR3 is TGTGCCAGCACCGGAAAGGGGGGGCTAGATTCACCCCTCCACTTT.

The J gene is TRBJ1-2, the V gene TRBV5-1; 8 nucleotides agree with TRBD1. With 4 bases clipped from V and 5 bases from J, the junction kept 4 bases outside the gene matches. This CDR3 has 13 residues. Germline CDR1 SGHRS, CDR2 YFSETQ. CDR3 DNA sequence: TGCGCCAGCAGCATGACAGGGGATTATGGCTACACCTTC. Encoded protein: CASSMTGDYGYTF.

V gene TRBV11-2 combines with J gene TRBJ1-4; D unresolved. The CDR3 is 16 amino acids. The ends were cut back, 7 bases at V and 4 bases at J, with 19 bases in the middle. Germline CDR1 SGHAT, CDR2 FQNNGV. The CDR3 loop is CASTPGPGQLNEKLFF. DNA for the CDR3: TGTGCCAGCACCCCCGGCCCTGGGCAGCTTAATGAAAAACTGTTTTTT.

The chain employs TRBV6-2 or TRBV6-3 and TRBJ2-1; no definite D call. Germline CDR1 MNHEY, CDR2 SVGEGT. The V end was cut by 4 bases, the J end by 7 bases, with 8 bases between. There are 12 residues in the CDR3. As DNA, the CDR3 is TGTGCCAGCAGTTCCCTTGCTAATGAGCAGTTCTTC. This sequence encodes CASSSLANEQFF.

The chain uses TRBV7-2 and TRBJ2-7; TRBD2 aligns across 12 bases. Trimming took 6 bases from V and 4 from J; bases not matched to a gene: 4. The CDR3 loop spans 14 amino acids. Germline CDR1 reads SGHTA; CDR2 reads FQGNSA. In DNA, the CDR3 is TGTGCCAGCAGTAAGACTAGCGGGAGTTACGAGCAGTACTTC. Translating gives CASSKTSGSYEQYF.

In DNA, the CDR3 is TGTGCCAGCAGCTTCGGGTGGGAATACAGGGACACAGATACGCAGTATTTT. This codes for CASSFGWEYRDTDTQYF. This chain joins TRBV7-9 and TRBJ2-3, with a possible D match to TRBD1 (6 bases). Germline V gives CDR1 SEHNR, CDR2 FQNEAQ (reference sequence). The CDR3 consists of 17 residues. V lost 3 bases and J lost 2, with 18 bases in between.

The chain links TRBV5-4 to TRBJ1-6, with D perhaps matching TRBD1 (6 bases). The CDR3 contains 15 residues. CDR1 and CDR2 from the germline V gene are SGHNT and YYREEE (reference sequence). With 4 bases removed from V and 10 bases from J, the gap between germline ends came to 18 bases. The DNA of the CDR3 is TGTGCCAGCAGCGTACAGGGTGGGGCAAGGTCACCCCTCCACTTT. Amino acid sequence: CASSVQGGARSPLHF.

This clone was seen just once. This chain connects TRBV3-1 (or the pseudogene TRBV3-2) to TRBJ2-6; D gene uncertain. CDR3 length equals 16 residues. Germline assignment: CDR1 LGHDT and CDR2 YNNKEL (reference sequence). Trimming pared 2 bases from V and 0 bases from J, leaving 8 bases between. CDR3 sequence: CASSQTVGSGANVLTF. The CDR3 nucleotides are TGTGCCAGCAGCCAAACCGTGGGCTCTGGGGCCAACGTCCTGACTTTC.

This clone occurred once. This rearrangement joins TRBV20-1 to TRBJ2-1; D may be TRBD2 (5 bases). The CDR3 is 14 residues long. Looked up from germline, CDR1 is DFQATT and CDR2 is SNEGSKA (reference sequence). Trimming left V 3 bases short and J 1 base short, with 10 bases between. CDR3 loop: CSASRAESYNEQFF. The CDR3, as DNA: TGCAGTGCTAGTCGAGCGGAGTCCTACAATGAGCAGTTCTTC.

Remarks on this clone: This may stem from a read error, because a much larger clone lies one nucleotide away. The CDR3 spells CASSETSGGTDTQYF. The CDR3 bases are TGTGCCAGCAGTGAGACTAGCGGGGGCACAGATACGCAGTATTTT. V and J are TRBV6-4 and TRBJ2-3; 11 bases fit TRBD2. The CDR3 contains 15 residues. Germline V CDR1 and CDR2: MRHNA, SNTAGT. V shed 3 bases and J 1 base; nucleotides not matched to a gene: 0.

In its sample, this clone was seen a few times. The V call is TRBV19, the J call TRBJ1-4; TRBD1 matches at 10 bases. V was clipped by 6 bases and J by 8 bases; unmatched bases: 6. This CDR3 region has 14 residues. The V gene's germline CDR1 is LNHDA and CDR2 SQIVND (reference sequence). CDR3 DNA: TGTGCCAGTAGACTGACAGGGGGCAGCGAAAAACTGTTTTTT. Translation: CASRLTGGSEKLFF.

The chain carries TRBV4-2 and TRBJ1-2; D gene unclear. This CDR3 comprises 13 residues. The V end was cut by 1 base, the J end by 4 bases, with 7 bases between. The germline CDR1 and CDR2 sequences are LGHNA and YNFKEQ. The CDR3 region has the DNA TGTGCCAGCAGCCAAGCGTCGACCTATGGCTACACCTTC. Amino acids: CASSQASTYGYTF.

DNA of the CDR3: TGTGCCAGCAGCTTGGCAGGGGAGGGCACTGAAGCTTTCTTT. Translation: CASSLAGEGTEAFF. The rearrangement uses TRBV9 and TRBJ1-1, with a weak D call TRBD1 (6 bases). The germline V and J ends were trimmed by 4 bases and 4 bases, with 14 bases remaining between them. Germline values: CDR1 SGDLS, CDR2 YYNGEE. This CDR3 region has 14 residues.

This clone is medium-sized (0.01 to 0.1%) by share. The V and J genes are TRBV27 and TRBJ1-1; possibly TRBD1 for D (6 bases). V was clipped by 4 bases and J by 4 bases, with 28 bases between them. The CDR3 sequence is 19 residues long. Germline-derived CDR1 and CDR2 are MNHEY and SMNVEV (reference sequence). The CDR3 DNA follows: TGTGCCAGCAGTTCCACCCTGGTTCAGGGGCTGGGATTCCGCACTGAAGCTTTCTTT. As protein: CASSSTLVQGLGFRTEAFF.